Listed here are 13 T cell receptor beta chains from one sample, sequenced in a study of T-cell reconstitution after alpha-beta-depleted transplantation in children. Molecular barcoding with unique molecular identifiers was used for the TCRbeta library. TCRdb itself ran the PCR reads through MiXCR, one entry per CDR3 protein. Here the sample spans just under 550,000 distinct CDR3 sequences, 15% to 20% being singletons. Specimen: PBMCs from the stem cell graft donor, collected from the stem cell graft. Receptor source: a human donor who donated a stem cell graft to a child with acute lymphoblastic leukemia.

This clonotype was seen a handful of times. The V and J genes are TRBV5-4 and TRBJ2-1; 8 bases line up with TRBD2. The CDR3 length is 14 residues. CDR1 and CDR2 from the germline V gene are SGHNT and YYREEE (reference sequence). J was trimmed by 5 bases and V by 6 bases; bases with no gene match: 7. In DNA form, the CDR3 reads TGTGCCAGCACGGCTAGCGGGCAAGACAATGAGCAGTTCTTC. Residues: CASTASGQDNEQFF.

This rearrangement joins TRBV29-1 to TRBJ2-7; D remains unclear. The CDR3 length is 14 residues. Germline V lookup: CDR1 SQVTM, CDR2 ANQGSEA. V lost 5 bases and J lost 5, with 19 bases in between. For the CDR3, the DNA is TGCAGCGTTCGCCCACCGTCCGTATACGACGAGCAGTACTTC. This sequence encodes CSVRPPSVYDEQYF.

In its sample, this clonotype was seen a few times. The V call is TRBV5-1, the J call TRBJ2-6; D remains ambiguous. The CDR3 is 16 amino acids. V lost 1 base to trimming and J lost 4 bases, with 12 bases between them. The germline V gene encodes CDR1 SGHRS and CDR2 YFSETQ. CDR3 bases: TGCGCCAGCAGCTTGAAGTCTGTGTCCGGGGCCAACGTCCTGACTTTC. It yields the protein CASSLKSVSGANVLTF.

This clonotype was seen more than once but under ten times. The chain joins TRBV7-9 to TRBJ1-1; D not resolved. Germline loops: CDR1 SEHNR, CDR2 FQNEAQ (reference sequence). The germline V and J ends were trimmed by 1 base and 11 bases, with 11 bases remaining between them. CDR3 size: 12 residues. The CDR3 region is CASSLGSTWAFF. CDR3 DNA sequence: TGTGCCAGCAGCTTAGGGAGTACGTGGGCTTTCTTT.

The V call is TRBV27, the J call TRBJ2-5, with D unclear. Germline loops: CDR1 MNHEY, CDR2 SMNVEV (reference sequence). This CDR3 has 15 amino acids. V was clipped by 0 bases and J by 6 bases, with 14 bases between them. CDR3 sequence (DNA): TGTGCCAGCAGTTTATCGGGCCCCCTCGGCCAGACCCAGTACTTC. It codes for CASSLSGPLGQTQYF.

The chain joins TRBV7-9 to TRBJ2-1; D is possibly TRBD2 (6 bases). The CDR3 covers 14 residues. Germline V gene data show CDR1 as SEHNR and CDR2 as FQNEAQ (reference sequence). The germline V and J ends were trimmed by 1 base and 5 bases, with 9 bases remaining between them. CDR3 sequence (DNA): TGTGCCAGCAGCTTAGGGGGACTTGACAATGAGCAGTTCTTC. This codes for CASSLGGLDNEQFF. Complete variable domain (other parts from reference TRBV7-9 and TRBJ2-1): DTGVSQNPRHKITKRGQNVTFRCDPISEHNRLYWYRQTLGQGPEFLTYFQNEAQLEKSRLLSDRFSAERPKGSFSTLEIQRTEQGDSAMYLCASSLGGLDNEQFFGPGTRLTVL.

This clonotype was seen more than once but under ten times. The J gene is TRBJ1-5, the V gene TRBV13; TRBD1 is a possible D gene (5 bases). Germline V CDR1 and CDR2: PRHDT, FYEKMQ (reference sequence). The CDR3 totals 15 residues. V was clipped by 5 bases and J by 10 bases, with 21 bases between them. The CDR3 DNA is TGTGCCAGCAGCCCGGCAGCAGGGTCCCCAGGACCCCAGCATTTT. Its protein is CASSPAAGSPGPQHF. Full variable domain (outside the CDR3, taken from reference TRBV13 and TRBJ1-5): AAGVIQSPRHLIKEKRETATLKCYPIPRHDTVYWYQQGPGQDPQFLISFYEKMQSDKGSIPDRFSAQQFSDYHSELNMSSLELGDSALYFCASSPAAGSPGPQHFGDGTRLSIL.

This clonotype was detected a few times. CDR3 loop: CASSLVGGGSYNEQFF. The CDR3 nucleotides are TGCGCCAGCAGCTTGGTCGGGGGAGGATCCTACAATGAGCAGTTCTTC. V usage is TRBV5-1 and J usage is TRBJ2-1; D possibly corresponds to TRBD2 (6 bases). Trimming took off 0 bases at V and 1 base at J, with 11 bases between the two ends. The CDR3 is made up of 16 amino acids. CDR1 and CDR2 from the germline V gene are SGHRS and YFSETQ.

The genes are TRBV27 and TRBJ2-7; 7 bases line up with TRBD2. Germline loops: CDR1 MNHEY, CDR2 SMNVEV (reference sequence). Trimming cost V 5 bases and J 4 bases; bases outside gene matches: 14. The CDR3 has 16 amino acids. The CDR3 bases are TGTGCCAGCAGTCACGGGCCCGGCGGGAGTACGTACGAGCAGTACTTC. Translating gives CASSHGPGGSTYEQYF.

The J gene is TRBJ2-2, the V gene TRBV25-1; D remains unclear. This CDR3 contains 10 residues. The V end lost 8 bases, the J end lost 5 bases, and 3 bases lay between the germline ends. The germline gives CDR1 MGHDK, CDR2 SYGVNS. The CDR3: CASGTGELFF. The CDR3 region has the DNA TGTGCCAGCGGAACCGGGGAGCTGTTTTTT.

The V gene is TRBV27, the J gene TRBJ2-7; no clear D. V dropped 0 bases and J dropped 3 bases, with 6 bases sitting between them. CDR3 length: 13 amino acids. Germline CDR1 and CDR2: MNHEY and SMNVEV (reference sequence). The CDR3 reads CASSLSAHYEQYF. CDR3 nucleotides: TGTGCCAGCAGTTTATCGGCTCACTACGAGCAGTACTTC.

At least ten counts were recorded for this clonotype. The chain employs TRBV6-4 and TRBJ2-6; a weak D match, TRBD1 (5 bases). This CDR3 has 14 amino acids. Trimming took 3 bases from V and 10 from J, leaving 13 bases between them. CDR1 and CDR2 from the germline V gene are MRHNA and SNTAGT. The CDR3 bases are TGTGCCAGCAGTGAGGATGAGACAGTGAACGTCCTGACTTTC. It yields the protein CASSEDETVNVLTF.

In this sample, this clonotype turned up many times. The CDR3 region is CASSLTDSGANVLTF. The CDR3 nucleotides are TGTGCCAGCAGCCTCACAGACTCTGGGGCCAACGTCCTGACTTTC. V and J are TRBV7-9 and TRBJ2-6; no firm D call. CDR3 size: 15 residues. Trimming pared 5 bases from V and 0 bases from J, leaving 8 bases between. Germline loops: CDR1 SEHNR, CDR2 FQNEAQ (reference sequence).